This TCR beta chain is from a study of early T cells in non-severe SARS-CoV-2 infection. Each CDR3 protein gets one entry after TCRdb re-called the 5' RACE reads with MiXCR. Of roughly 69,000 distinct CDR3 sequences in the sample, approximately 11% were seen once. The CDR3 spans 13 residues. Germline lookup yields CDR1 SGHTA and CDR2 FQGNSA. V shed 8 bases and J 2 bases; nucleotides not matched to a gene: 4. The source material was whole blood, sampled at baseline. This clonotype was obtained from an adult who was a healthcare worker with PCR-confirmed SARS-CoV-2 infection or an uninfected control (not recorded which). The V call is TRBV7-2, the J call TRBJ1-1; TRBD1 matches at 8 bases. DNA of the CDR3: TGTGCCAGCGACAGGGGTGTAAACACTGAAGCTTTCTTT. This sequence encodes CASDRGVNTEAFF.